One and the same sample provided the 13 T cell receptor beta chains below, sequenced in a study of vaccination and CD4 T cells after COVID-19. The treatment: approximately 10-day PBMC culture with coronavirus spike peptide pools or control peptides (ViraFEST assay). These receptors have no identified antigens. Once obtained from cultured CD4+ T cells, the DNA was sequenced using the Oncomine TCR Beta short-read assay. Via MiXCR, TCRdb re-called the PCR reads, giving one row per CDR3 protein. This sample yields under 15,000 distinct CDR3 sequences, of which roughly 55% are seen a single time; about 20% belongs to the top ten. The sample consisted of CD4+ T cells from blood, cultured in vitro. All receptors derive from a human donor who had recovered from COVID-19.

The chain uses TRBV20-1 and TRBJ2-7; weak D call: TRBD2 (5 bases). The CDR3 extends over 14 amino acids. V lost 3 bases to trimming and J lost 2 bases, with 14 bases between them. Germline CDR1 reads DFQATT; CDR2 reads SNEGSKA (reference sequence). The CDR3 sequence is CSASGQAGTYEQYF. The DNA for the CDR3 is TGCAGTGCTAGCGGCCAGGCGGGTACCTACGAGCAGTACTTC.

The genes are TRBV20-1 and TRBJ1-1; D call uncertain. The V gene's germline CDR1 is DFQATT and CDR2 SNEGSKA (reference sequence). The CDR3 runs 12 residues. V lost 8 bases, J lost 6 bases, and 16 bases lay in between. The CDR3 reads CSLRHAGSEAFF. The CDR3 coding sequence is TGCAGTCTCCGACACGCGGGGTCTGAAGCTTTCTTT.

In this sample, this clonotype turned up a few times. The gene calls are TRBV24-1 and TRBJ1-2; D ambiguous. V lost 5 bases and J lost 3, with 9 bases in between. This CDR3 is built from 13 residues. CDR1 KGHDR and CDR2 SFDVKD come from the germline V gene. The CDR3 region is CATSASWDYGYTF. The DNA for the CDR3 is TGTGCCACCAGTGCTTCGTGGGACTATGGCTACACCTTC.

This sequence joins TRBV5-1 and TRBJ2-1, with TRBD2 matching 7 bases. CDR3 length equals 14 residues. Looked up from germline, CDR1 is SGHRS and CDR2 is YFSETQ. V gave up 2 bases and J gave up 6 bases; unmatched junction bases: 5. CDR3 sequence: CASSFGGSSNEQFF. The CDR3, as DNA: TGCGCCAGCAGCTTTGGCGGGAGCAGCAATGAGCAGTTCTTC. The whole variable domain, filled in from reference TRBV5-1 and TRBJ2-1, reads KAGVTQTPRYLIKTRGQQVTLSCSPISGHRSVSWYQQTPGQGLQFLFEYFSETQRNKGNFPGRFSGRQFSNSRSEMNVSTLELGDSALYLCASSFGGSSNEQFFGPGTRLTVL.

This clonotype was found once. The rearrangement links TRBV28 to TRBJ2-5, with D possibly matching TRBD1 (6 bases). V lost 0 bases, J lost 4 bases, and 9 bases lay in between. Looked up from germline, CDR1 is MDHEN and CDR2 is SYDVKM. The CDR3 is made up of 14 amino acids. Written as DNA, the CDR3 is TGTGCCAGCAGTTTATGGGGGGCGCGAGAGACCCAGTACTTC. It encodes CASSLWGARETQYF.

CDR3 DNA: TGTGCCAGCAGCAACACAGATACGCAGTATTTT. Residues: CASSNTDTQYF. The chain carries TRBV2 and TRBJ2-3; no clear D gene. Germline CDR1 reads SNHLY; CDR2 reads FYNNEI. V was cut by 6 bases and J by 2 bases, with 3 bases left in between. There are 11 residues in the CDR3.

This chain joins TRBV6-5 and TRBJ1-6; D ambiguous. Trimming took off 2 bases at V and 10 bases at J, with 15 bases between the two ends. Germline CDR1 is MNHEY and CDR2 is SVGAGI. The CDR3 contains 15 residues. CDR3 amino acids: CASSYQTPKESPLHF. CDR3 coding DNA: TGTGCCAGCAGTTACCAGACACCTAAGGAGTCACCCCTCCACTTT.

This sequence joins TRBV23-1 and TRBJ1-4, with TRBD1 matching over 7 bases. TRBV23-1 is an ORF; its function is uncertain. This CDR3 spans 14 amino acids. V lost 8 bases, J lost 11 bases, and 14 bases stayed unmatched. DNA for the CDR3: TGCGCCAGCCGCCCAGGGCCAGGGGGTTCGAAACTGTTTTTT. Amino acids: CASRPGPGGSKLFF.

This clonotype has just one count. Relative to the germline gene, one junction end is altered; a read error may explain this. The chain uses TRBV7-2 and TRBJ2-6; a possible D gene is TRBD1 (6 bases). The germline V gene encodes CDR1 SGHTA and CDR2 FQGNSA. This CDR3 has 17 amino acids. In DNA, the CDR3 is TGTGCCAGCAGGAGGACAGCAACCCCCTCTGGAGCCAACGTCCTGACTTTC. It specifies CASRRTATPSGANVLTF.

This clonotype was detected a few times. The chain recombines TRBV30 with TRBJ1-5; 10 positions agree with TRBD1. CDR1 and CDR2 from the germline V gene are GTSNPN and SVGIG (reference sequence). V lost 2 bases and J lost 5; bases outside the gene matches: 3. The CDR3 totals 14 residues. This CDR3 is CAWSLTGGDQPQHF. CDR3 DNA sequence: TGTGCCTGGAGTTTGACAGGGGGCGATCAGCCCCAGCATTTT.

The gene calls are TRBV6-5 and TRBJ2-3; D is possibly TRBD1 (6 bases). Germline CDR1 and CDR2: MNHEY and SVGAGI. This CDR3 has 15 residues. V was cut by 2 bases and J by 2 bases, with 11 bases left in between. In nucleotides, the CDR3 is TGTGCCAGCAGTTACGCCGACAGGATCACAGATACGCAGTATTTT. Its translation is CASSYADRITDTQYF.

This chain joins TRBV20-1 and TRBJ1-2, with D uncertain. CDR1 and CDR2 from the germline V gene are DFQATT and SNEGSKA (reference sequence). CDR3 size: 13 residues. V was trimmed by 0 bases and J by 6 bases, leaving 11 bases between them. The CDR3 region is CSAREGARDGYTF. CDR3 nucleotides: TGCAGTGCTAGAGAAGGAGCGAGGGATGGCTACACCTTC.

The chain employs TRBV28 and TRBJ2-3; 8 nucleotides match TRBD1. CDR1 is MDHEN and CDR2 is SYDVKM in the germline V gene. The CDR3 is 16 amino acids. With 6 bases clipped from V and 3 bases from J, the junction kept 11 bases outside the gene matches. The DNA of the CDR3 is TGTGCCAGCAGAGGAGTAAGGGACAGGTTAACAGATACGCAGTATTTT. Amino acids: CASRGVRDRLTDTQYF.